A single sample gave rise to the 30 T cell receptor beta chains below, sequenced in a study of shared clonotypes between healthy human individuals. Clones were read by immunoSEQ multiplex PCR, and TCRdb kept only the in-frame ones, dropping some. In the table there are some 2 million clones, roughly 94% of which are singletons. Naive CD8 isolation took CD45RO-negative cells positively selected for CCR7 and excluded terminally differentiated effector memory CD45RA+ cells. Sample: naive CD8+ T cells sorted from blood. The receptors originated from a man between 18 and 35 years old in good health.

This rearrangement joins TRBV15 to TRBJ2-7; D unclear. V lost 1 base to trimming and J lost 5 bases, with 9 bases between them. CDR1 LNHNV and CDR2 YYDKDF come from the germline V gene (reference sequence). The CDR3 runs to 13 residues. CDR3 region: CATSRVYSDEQYF. The CDR3 DNA is TGTGCCACCAGCAGAGTTTACAGCGACGAGCAGTACTTC.

Worth noting for this clone: This CDR3 is also generated by other DNA sequences in the sample. This chain links TRBV27 with TRBJ2-6; D is unresolved. This CDR3 spans 15 amino acids. From germline, CDR1 is MNHEY and CDR2 SMNVEV (reference sequence). Trimming removed 0 bases at V and 0 bases at J, with 3 bases between. CDR3 sequence reads: CASSLSVSGANVLTF. In DNA, the CDR3 is TGTGCCAGCAGTTTATCAGTCTCTGGGGCCAACGTCCTGACTTTC.

The V and J genes are TRBV15 and TRBJ2-5; TRBD1 aligns across 9 bases. The V segment lost 0 bases and the J segment 2 bases; nucleotides outside the gene matches: 7. CDR1 and CDR2 from the germline V gene are LNHNV and YYDKDF (reference sequence). There are 17 residues in the CDR3. DNA for the CDR3: TGTGCCACCAGCAGAGATGGGGACAGGGCGGGGCAAGAGACCCAGTACTTC. Its translation: CATSRDGDRAGQETQYF.

This clone occurred a few times. The sample holds other DNA sequences that translate to the same CDR3. The chain combines TRBV19 with TRBJ2-7; D is undetermined. The germline CDR1 and CDR2 sequences are LNHDA and SQIVND (reference sequence). Trimming removed 5 bases from V and 4 bases from J, with 6 bases in between. This CDR3 is 11 amino acids long. The CDR3 DNA sequence: TGTGCCAGTAGTTCAGGATACGAGCAGTACTTC. Protein: CASSSGYEQYF.

This clone was recorded only once. This chain links TRBV6-6 with TRBJ2-7; D possibly corresponds to TRBD1 (6 bases). CDR3 length: 15 residues. Germline V gives CDR1 MNHNY, CDR2 SVGAGI (reference sequence). V was shortened by 6 bases and J by 3 bases, with 18 bases between the two germline ends. Written as DNA, the CDR3 is TGTGCCAGCAGCCCCCTCGCAGGGGCCTTCTACGAGCAGTACTTC. This gives the protein CASSPLAGAFYEQYF.

V is TRBV6-5 and J is TRBJ2-7, with D perhaps matching TRBD2 (5 bases). Between the trimmed V and J ends, which lost 5 bases and 1 base, there was a span of 9 bases. Germline-derived CDR1 and CDR2 are MNHEY and SVGAGI. This CDR3 is built from 13 residues. DNA for the CDR3: TGTGCCAGCAGTGAACTAGGGTCCTACGAGCAGTACTTC. This codes for CASSELGSYEQYF.

This chain connects TRBV27 to TRBJ2-2; tentative D call: TRBD2 (6 bases). The germline V and J ends were trimmed by 3 bases and 2 bases, with 10 bases remaining between them. The CDR3 is 15 amino acids. Germline V gives CDR1 MNHEY, CDR2 SMNVEV (reference sequence). CDR3 nucleotides: TGTGCCAGCAGTTTGTGGGGGGAAAACACCGGGGAGCTGTTTTTT. It specifies CASSLWGENTGELFF.

The rearrangement links TRBV4-3 to TRBJ2-1, with 7 bases aligning to TRBD2. V was pared by 1 base and J by 13 bases, with 10 bases of the junction left unmatched. The length of the CDR3 is 14 residues. Germline V lookup: CDR1 LGHNA, CDR2 YSLEER. The DNA of the CDR3 is TGCGCCAGCAGCCAAGTGGCCCGAGGGGACTATCAGTTCTTC. This sequence encodes CASSQVARGDYQFF.

V gene TRBV27 combines with J gene TRBJ2-3, with D possibly TRBD2 on 6 matching bases. Trimming shortened V by 7 bases and J by 5 bases, and 16 bases separated the two germline ends. Germline V gene lookup returns CDR1 MNHEY and CDR2 SMNVEV (reference sequence). CDR3 length equals 14 residues. The CDR3 coding sequence is TGTGCCAGCAATGTAGTAGGAGGGGAAGATACGCAGTATTTT. Encoded protein: CASNVVGGEDTQYF.

The genes are TRBV6-6 and TRBJ2-7; D not certain. Trimming cost V 2 bases and J 6 bases, with 5 bases left between them. Germline V gives CDR1 MNHNY, CDR2 SVGAGI (reference sequence). The CDR3 has 11 amino acids. The CDR3 coding sequence is TGTGCCAGCAGTTACAGCCTCGAGCAGTACTTC. Its protein product is CASSYSLEQYF.

The chain recombines TRBV27 with TRBJ2-7; 9 nucleotides line up with TRBD1. Looked up from germline, CDR1 is MNHEY and CDR2 is SMNVEV (reference sequence). The CDR3 consists of 13 residues. V lost 8 bases, J lost 4 bases, and 6 bases stayed unmatched. The CDR3 protein is CASSGTGIYEQYF. The CDR3 DNA follows: TGTGCCAGCTCCGGGACAGGGATTTACGAGCAGTACTTC.

This chain links TRBV7-6 with TRBJ2-7; TRBD2 is a possible D gene (6 bases). The CDR3 extends over 14 amino acids. The germline V gene has CDR1 SGHVS and CDR2 FNYEAQ. V was shortened by 0 bases and J by 5 bases, with 11 bases between the two germline ends. For the CDR3, the DNA is TGTGCCAGCAGCTTAGCGGGAGGATGGAACGAGCAGTACTTC. Its protein is CASSLAGGWNEQYF.

The gene calls are TRBV19 and TRBJ1-2; D might be TRBD1 (6 bases). V was cut by 10 bases and J by 4 bases, with 16 bases left in between. Germline lookup yields CDR1 LNHDA and CDR2 SQIVND (reference sequence). The CDR3 has 13 residues. CDR3 coding DNA: TGTGCCACCACCCTTGTCAGGGGCTATGGCTACACCTTC. Translating gives CATTLVRGYGYTF.

The chain uses TRBV19 and TRBJ1-1, with 7 bases identical to TRBD1. V gave up 11 bases and J gave up 14 bases; unmatched junction bases: 14. The CDR3 totals 11 residues. Germline V gene sequence: CDR1 LNHDA, CDR2 SQIVND (reference sequence). The CDR3 sequence is CAGLRGTVVFF. The CDR3 bases are TGTGCCGGTTTGAGGGGGACAGTCGTCTTCTTT.

This clone was counted a single time. The same CDR3 can be traced to other DNA sequences in this sample. V usage is TRBV4-3 and J usage is TRBJ2-7; D not certain. The ends were cut back, 3 bases at V and 4 bases at J, with 10 bases in the middle. The germline V gene encodes CDR1 LGHNA and CDR2 YSLEER. This CDR3 region has 13 residues. CDR3 DNA sequence: TGCGCCAGCAGCCAGGGAAGGGCGTACGAGCAGTACTTC. Protein product: CASSQGRAYEQYF.

V usage is TRBV4-1 and J usage is TRBJ2-7, with D maybe TRBD2 (6 bases). The germline V and J ends were trimmed by 4 bases and 7 bases, with 14 bases remaining between them. The germline gives CDR1 MGHRA, CDR2 YSYEKL. The CDR3 covers 13 residues. CDR3 coding DNA: TGCGCCAGCAGCCCCCCCCGGGGAGGTGAGCAGTACTTC. Translating gives CASSPPRGGEQYF.

The CDR3, as DNA: TGTGCCAGCCGAACTAGGGAAATCTACACCTTC. Encoded protein: CASRTREIYTF. The gene calls are TRBV2 and TRBJ1-2; D is unresolved. Trimming shortened V by 8 bases and J by 10 bases, and 14 bases separated the two germline ends. The germline V gene encodes CDR1 SNHLY and CDR2 FYNNEI. The length of the CDR3 is 11 residues.

CDR3 sequence (DNA): TGCGCCAGCAGCCAGGGTGTTGGGAGCTTGCACGAGCAGTACTTC. Protein product: CASSQGVGSLHEQYF. This chain uses TRBV4-1 with TRBJ2-7, with a weak D call TRBD2 (5 bases). This CDR3 spans 15 amino acids. The V end was cut by 3 bases, the J end by 5 bases, with 17 bases between. Germline V gene lookup returns CDR1 MGHRA and CDR2 YSYEKL.

About this clone: The same CDR3 can be traced to other DNA sequences in this sample. The chain combines TRBV5-1 with TRBJ2-1, with D unresolved. CDR1 and CDR2 (germline): SGHRS, YFSETQ. V lost 0 bases to trimming and J lost 2 bases, with 9 bases between them. The CDR3 consists of 15 residues. The CDR3 reads CASSLEGGPYNEQFF. The CDR3, as DNA: TGCGCCAGCAGCTTGGAAGGCGGCCCCTACAATGAGCAGTTCTTC.

This clone was picked up one time. CDR3 sequence reads: CASSLAGASGGAGYEQYF. The CDR3 DNA reads TGTGCCAGCAGCTTAGCTGGTGCTAGCGGGGGGGCCGGTTACGAGCAGTACTTC. The chain uses TRBV7-8 and TRBJ2-7; TRBD2 aligns across 12 bases. V shed 0 bases, J shed 4 bases, and the junction held 10 bases outside the gene matches. The germline gives CDR1 SGHVS, CDR2 FQNEAQ. The CDR3 is made up of 18 amino acids.

J is TRBJ1-4 and V is TRBV28, with 10 bases identical to TRBD1. With 7 bases clipped from V and 8 bases from J, the junction kept 4 bases outside the gene matches. The CDR3 extends over 13 amino acids. CDR1 is MDHEN, CDR2 SYDVKM, per germline. The CDR3 region has the DNA TGTGCCAGCAAAGACAGGGGGCAAGAAAAACTGTTTTTT. Encoded protein: CASKDRGQEKLFF.

Remarks on this clone: In the same sample, other DNA sequences code for this CDR3. This chain connects TRBV5-1 to TRBJ1-1; D gene unclear. CDR1 and CDR2 (germline): SGHRS, YFSETQ. V lost 1 base and J 0 bases, leaving 4 bases between the germline ends. This CDR3 has 13 amino acids. The CDR3 loop reads CASSLSMNTEAFF. Here the CDR3 DNA reads TGCGCCAGCAGCTTGTCCATGAACACTGAAGCTTTCTTT.

In this sample, this clone turned up once. The chain recombines TRBV2 with TRBJ1-2; weak D call: TRBD1 (6 bases). V dropped 6 bases and J dropped 5 bases, with 10 bases sitting between them. Germline V gene sequence: CDR1 SNHLY, CDR2 FYNNEI. The length of the CDR3 is 12 residues. CDR3 region: CASRPGAYGYTF. The CDR3 DNA reads as TGTGCCAGCAGACCAGGGGCATATGGCTACACCTTC.

This clone was seen just once. The sample carries other DNA sequences with the same CDR3. The V call is TRBV5-1, the J call TRBJ1-1; 11 bases match TRBD1. Germline CDR1 and CDR2: SGHRS and YFSETQ. V shed 4 bases and J 0 bases; nucleotides not matched to a gene: 5. The CDR3 runs 16 residues. CDR3 sequence (DNA): TGCGCCAGCAGCCCCCGGACAGGGGGCATGAACACTGAAGCTTTCTTT. It is translated as CASSPRTGGMNTEAFF.

This rearrangement joins TRBV6-1 to TRBJ2-7, with 7 bases identical to TRBD1. The CDR3 is made up of 13 amino acids. Germline loops: CDR1 MNHNS, CDR2 SASEGT. Unmatched junction bases numbered 5, after V lost 6 bases and J lost 3 bases. The CDR3 protein is CASRGTDNYEQYF. The CDR3 nucleotides are TGTGCCAGCAGGGGGACAGACAACTACGAGCAGTACTTC.

The chain couples TRBV15 to TRBJ2-3; 9 bases are shared with TRBD1. CDR1 and CDR2 (germline): LNHNV, YYDKDF (reference sequence). With 3 bases clipped from V and 1 base from J, the junction kept 11 bases outside the gene matches. The CDR3 has 18 residues. The CDR3 nucleotides read TGTGCCACCAGCAGTTACGGGACAGGGCCTTCGGGCACAGATACGCAGTATTTT. It codes for CATSSYGTGPSGTDTQYF.

This rearrangement joins TRBV4-3 to TRBJ2-7, with 11 bases fitting TRBD2. CDR3 length: 15 amino acids. V lost 0 bases, J lost 6 bases, and 4 bases stayed unmatched. CDR1 and CDR2 from the germline V gene are LGHNA and YSLEER. Here the CDR3 reads CASSQETSGATEQYF. The CDR3 region has the DNA TGCGCCAGCAGCCAAGAGACTAGCGGGGCCACCGAGCAGTACTTC.

This clone was found once. The identical CDR3 is also encoded by other nucleotide sequences in the sample. CDR3 sequence reads: CASSLSTGELFF. As DNA, the CDR3 is TGTGCCAGCAGCTTGAGCACCGGGGAGCTGTTTTTT. The chain combines TRBV11-2 with TRBJ2-2; D uncertain. This CDR3 is built from 12 residues. CDR1 and CDR2 (germline): SGHAT, FQNNGV. Trimming left V 3 bases short and J 4 bases short, with 3 bases between.

The chain joins TRBV10-3 to TRBJ1-1; 7 bases line up with TRBD1. Trimming took 4 bases from V and 1 from J; bases not matched to a gene: 0. This CDR3 spans 13 amino acids. CDR1 ENHRY and CDR2 SYGVKD come from the germline V gene. The CDR3 loop is CAISAGGNTEAFF. In DNA form, the CDR3 reads TGTGCCATCAGTGCAGGGGGGAACACTGAAGCTTTCTTT.

The chain carries TRBV9 and TRBJ2-2; TRBD2 aligns across 10 bases. Trimming cost V 5 bases and J 1 base; bases outside gene matches: 23. Germline CDR1 reads SGDLS; CDR2 reads YYNGEE. The length of the CDR3 is 22 residues. CDR3 DNA: TGTGCCAGCAGTGACCCCGGCCCCCGAAGCGGGGGGGCCATATTGAACACCGGGGAGCTGTTTTTT. Encoded protein: CASSDPGPRSGGAILNTGELFF.